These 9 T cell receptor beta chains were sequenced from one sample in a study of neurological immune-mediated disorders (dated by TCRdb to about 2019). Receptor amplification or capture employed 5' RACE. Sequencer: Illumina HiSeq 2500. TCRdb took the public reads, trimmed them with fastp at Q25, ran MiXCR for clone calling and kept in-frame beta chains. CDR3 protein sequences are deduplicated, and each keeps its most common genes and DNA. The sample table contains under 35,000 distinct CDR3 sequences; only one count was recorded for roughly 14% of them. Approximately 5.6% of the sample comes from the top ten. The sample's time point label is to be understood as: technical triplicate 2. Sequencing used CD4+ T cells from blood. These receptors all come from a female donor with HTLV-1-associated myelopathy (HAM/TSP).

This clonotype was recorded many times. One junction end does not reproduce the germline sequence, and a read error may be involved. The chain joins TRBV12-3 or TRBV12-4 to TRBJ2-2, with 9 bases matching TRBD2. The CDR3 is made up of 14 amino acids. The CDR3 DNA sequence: TGTGCCAGCAGAGTAGCGGGGGCCACCAGGGAGCTGTTTTTT. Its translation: CASRVAGATRELFF.

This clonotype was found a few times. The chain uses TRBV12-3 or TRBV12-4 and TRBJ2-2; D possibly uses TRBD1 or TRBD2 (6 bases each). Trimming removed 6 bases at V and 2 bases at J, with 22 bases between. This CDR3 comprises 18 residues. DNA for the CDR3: TGTGCCAGCAGGCCTGGGGGGTACAGGGTCCTTAACACCGGGGAGCTGTTTTTT. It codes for CASRPGGYRVLNTGELFF.

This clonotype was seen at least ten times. The DNA of the CDR3 is TGCGCCAGCAGCGTGGACAGGAACTATGGCTACACCTTC. Protein sequence: CASSVDRNYGYTF. V usage is TRBV5-1 and J usage is TRBJ1-2, with 7 bases lining up with TRBD1. Germline-derived CDR1 and CDR2 are SGHRS and YFSETQ. V dropped 4 bases and J dropped 2; count of bases not matched to a gene: 2. The CDR3 consists of 13 residues.

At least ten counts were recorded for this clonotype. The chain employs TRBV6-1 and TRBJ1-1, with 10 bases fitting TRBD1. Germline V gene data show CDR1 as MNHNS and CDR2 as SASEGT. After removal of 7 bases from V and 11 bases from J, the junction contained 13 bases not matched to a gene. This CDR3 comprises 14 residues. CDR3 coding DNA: TGTGCCAGCATAAGGGACAGGGGCCGGCCTGGCGCTTTCTTT. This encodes CASIRDRGRPGAFF.

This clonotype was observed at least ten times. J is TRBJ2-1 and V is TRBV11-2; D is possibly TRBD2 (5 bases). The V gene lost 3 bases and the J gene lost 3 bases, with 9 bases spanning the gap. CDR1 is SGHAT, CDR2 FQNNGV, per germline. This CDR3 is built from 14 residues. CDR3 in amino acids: CASSFGLNYNEQFF. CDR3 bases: TGTGCCAGCAGCTTCGGACTGAACTACAATGAGCAGTTCTTC.

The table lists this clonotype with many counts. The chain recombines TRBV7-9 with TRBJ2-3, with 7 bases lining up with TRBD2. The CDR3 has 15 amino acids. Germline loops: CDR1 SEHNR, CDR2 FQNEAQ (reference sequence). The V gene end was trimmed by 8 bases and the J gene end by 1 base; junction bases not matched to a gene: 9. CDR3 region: CASSIGAGGTDTQYF. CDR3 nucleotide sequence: TGTGCCAGCTCGATAGGGGCGGGGGGCACAGATACGCAGTATTTT.

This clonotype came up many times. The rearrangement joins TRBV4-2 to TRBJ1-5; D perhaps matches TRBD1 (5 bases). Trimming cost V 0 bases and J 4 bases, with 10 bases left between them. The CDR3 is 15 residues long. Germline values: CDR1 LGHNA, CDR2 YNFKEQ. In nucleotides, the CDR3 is TGTGCCAGCAGCCAAGATAGGGGACGGAATCAGCCCCAGCATTTT. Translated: CASSQDRGRNQPQHF.

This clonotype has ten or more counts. The CDR3 DNA reads TGTGCCAGCAGTCGCCCAGATGGACTAGCAGTCACAGATACGCAGTATTTT. It yields the protein CASSRPDGLAVTDTQYF. The J gene is TRBJ2-3, the V gene TRBV12-3 or TRBV12-4; 8 bases agree with TRBD2. There are 17 residues in the CDR3. Trimming cost V 5 bases and J 2 bases; bases outside gene matches: 12.

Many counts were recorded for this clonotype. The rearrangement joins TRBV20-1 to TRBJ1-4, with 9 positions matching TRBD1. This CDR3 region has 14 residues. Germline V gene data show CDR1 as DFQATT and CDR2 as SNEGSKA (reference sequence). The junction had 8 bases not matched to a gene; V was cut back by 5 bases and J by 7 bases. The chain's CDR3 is CSAYRDRVVEKLFF. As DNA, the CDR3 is TGCAGTGCTTACAGGGACAGGGTGGTTGAAAAACTGTTTTTT.